These T cell receptor beta chains were read from a single sample in a study of T cells after posttransplantation cyclophosphamide. Produced via immunoSEQ multiplex PCR; TCRdb's table is partial and in-frame only. The repertoire shows over 35,000 clones, none seen only once; the top ten take 2% to 3%. Sequencing input: PBMCs. The receptors here all came from a man in his fifties in good health, CMV-negative, and a related stem cell transplant donor. The CDR3 runs from the conserved cysteine through the conserved F or W. A D gene is named only where the DNA matches it firmly. Where a row states a size, it is once, few, many or the class of an expanded clone; other rows omit it.

TRBV2	TRBJ1-4	many	-	TGTGCCAGCAGTGAAGAACAGATACTGTTTTTT	CASSEEQILFF
TRBV28	TRBJ1-3	many	-	TGTGCCAGCGGGCAGGGCCACTCTGGAAACACCATATATTTT	CASGQGHSGNTIYF
TRBV6-1	TRBJ1-4	many	TRBD1	TGTGCCAGCAGTGAAGCCCAGGACAGGGGACGAACTAGTGGAAGGGGGACTAATGAAAAACTGTTTTTT	CASSEAQDRGRTSGRGTNEKLFF
TRBV18	TRBJ1-5	many	-	TGTGCCAGCTCACCATCGCGGGTTAGCAATCAGCCCCAGCATTTT	CASSPSRVSNQPQHF
TRBV5-1	TRBJ2-7	many	-	TGCGCCAGCAGCTTTGACACCTCCTACGAGCAGTACTTC	CASSFDTSYEQYF
TRBV19	TRBJ1-6	-	TRBD1	TGTGCCACTCAGGGGGTGGGGCGTTCACCCCTCCACTTT	CATQGVGRSPLHF
TRBV30	TRBJ2-1	few	TRBD2	TGTGCCTGGAGTGACCCTAGCGGGACGATTCTAAGAACCTACAATGAGCAGTTCTTC	CAWSDPSGTILRTYNEQFF
TRBV9	TRBJ1-1	many	-	TGTGCCAGCAGCGACTCTACGGGTCAGGGCACTGAAGCTTTCTTT	CASSDSTGQGTEAFF
TRBV15	TRBJ1-2	many	-	TGTGCCACCAGCAGGAGCGGGGGCGGCTATGGCTACACCTTC	CATSRSGGGYGYTF
TRBV11-1	TRBJ2-2	many	-	TGTGCCAGCAGTCTCTTAGAGACGAACACCGGGGAGCTGTTTTTT	CASSLLETNTGELFF
TRBV6-5	TRBJ2-7	many	TRBD2	TGTGCCAGCAGGTCCGGACTAGCGGGAGTGAACGAGCAGTACTTC	CASRSGLAGVNEQYF
TRBV27	TRBJ2-7	few	-	TGTGCCAGCAGCCCTACCGTGGACATCTACGAGCAGTACTTC	CASSPTVDIYEQYF
TRBV19	TRBJ1-1	many	-	TGTGCCAGTAGTTTGGACAGAAAAACTGAAGCTTTCTTT	CASSLDRKTEAFF
TRBV7-2	TRBJ1-4	many	TRBD1	TGTGCCAGCAGCCGTGGACAGGGGGCGTTTAAACTGTTTTTT	CASSRGQGAFKLFF
TRBV9	TRBJ2-6	many	-	TGTGCCAGCAGCGTAGATGGGCGGGGTGGGGCCAACGTCCTGACTTTC	CASSVDGRGGANVLTF
TRBV18	TRBJ2-2	-	-	TGTGCCAGCTCACCGGCGTGGGGAGGCACCGGGGAGCTGTTTTTT	CASSPAWGGTGELFF
TRBV5-4	TRBJ2-5	-	-	TGTGCCAGCAGCTTGAGAGGGCAAGAGACCCAGTACTTC	CASSLRGQETQYF
TRBV9	TRBJ2-4	few	TRBD1	TGTGCCAGCAGCGTTATAGGGGACAGTCTCAATCGTATCATTTACATTCAGTACTTC	CASSVIGDSLNRIIYIQYF
TRBV5-4	TRBJ2-1	many	TRBD2	TGTGCCAGCAGCTTGGCGGGAGGGGTCGGCAATGAGCAGTTCTTC	CASSLAGGVGNEQFF
TRBV5-1	TRBJ1-1	many	-	TGCGCCAGCAGTCCTGGGTCGGGGGGCACTGAAGCTTTCTTT	CASSPGSGGTEAFF
TRBV27	TRBJ1-5	many	-	TGTGCCAGCAGTTTATCTTGGGGGCATCAGCCCCAGCATTTT	CASSLSWGHQPQHF
TRBV2	TRBJ1-4	many	TRBD1	TGTGCCAGCACCTACCGGACAGGGGCTCAGGAAAAACTGTTTTTT	CASTYRTGAQEKLFF
TRBV6-1	TRBJ2-7	many	TRBD1	TGTGCCAGCAGTGTCGGGACAGGGAGTGGCTACGAGCAGTACTTC	CASSVGTGSGYEQYF
TRBV19	TRBJ1-3	many	-	TGTGCCAGTAGTATGGGGCAGGGCGCCTCTGGAAACACCATATATTTT	CASSMGQGASGNTIYF
TRBV6-1	TRBJ1-5	many	-	TGTGCCAGCAATCCCGACAGGAGCAATCAGCCCCAGCATTTT	CASNPDRSNQPQHF
TRBV18	TRBJ2-7	-	-	TGTGCCAGCTCACGGGGCGCACAGGGTACCGAGCAGTACTTC	CASSRGAQGTEQYF
TRBV19	TRBJ1-2	many	TRBD1	TGTGCCAGTAGACCGGACAGGGGAGCTACTAACTATGGCTACACCTTC	CASRPDRGATNYGYTF
TRBV23-1	TRBJ1-5	many	-	TGCGCCAGCAGTCCGCTTCGGGGGAAGGATCAGCCCCAGCATTTT	CASSPLRGKDQPQHF
TRBV7-9	TRBJ2-3	few	TRBD1	TGTGCCAGCACCCCTCGACAGGGTTTCGGCACAGATACGCAGTATTTT	CASTPRQGFGTDTQYF
TRBV18	TRBJ2-4	many	TRBD1	TGTGCCAGCTCACCATTCCCAGGGGGATCAGCCAAAAACATTCAGTACTTC	CASSPFPGGSAKNIQYF
TRBV11-2	TRBJ2-7	many	-	TGTGCCAGCAGCTTAGCGCGGGGCGGCGAGCAGTACTTC	CASSLARGGEQYF
TRBV27	TRBJ2-3	many	-	TGTGCCAGCAGTTTAAGCCCGGGTTACACAGATACGCAGTATTTT	CASSLSPGYTDTQYF
TRBV7-9	TRBJ1-1	many	-	TGTGCCAGCAGCTCTCGGGCGGCGGGGGCTTTCTTT	CASSSRAAGAFF
TRBV7-9	TRBJ2-1	many	TRBD2	TGTGCCAGCAGCTCCGGGACTAGCGGCTTCAATGAGCAGTTCTTC	CASSSGTSGFNEQFF
TRBV4-1	TRBJ2-4	-	-	TGCGCCAGCAGCCAAACCGGGGACATTCAGTACTTC	CASSQTGDIQYF
TRBV6-4	TRBJ2-3	few	-	TGTGCCAGGGGGGGGCGGACATTCACAGATACGCAGTATTTT	CARGGRTFTDTQYF
TRBV7-9	TRBJ2-6	many	-	TGTGCCAGCAGCTTAGAGGGCAGGGGATTTGGGGCCAACGTCCTGACTTTC	CASSLEGRGFGANVLTF
TRBV5-4	TRBJ2-5	many	TRBD1	TGTGCCAGCAGCCTGAGGAGACAGGGTGGGGAGACCCAGTACTTC	CASSLRRQGGETQYF
TRBV19	TRBJ2-1	many	TRBD2	TGTGCCAGTAGTATCAAAGCGGGGAGGCCCTACAATGAGCAGTTCTTC	CASSIKAGRPYNEQFF
TRBV6-5	TRBJ1-5	many	-	TGTGCCAGCAGTTACGCTGGGGCGTTCAATCACCCCCAGCATTTT	CASSYAGAFNHPQHF
TRBV12-5	TRBJ1-5	many	-	TGTGCTAGTGGCCCAGGACAGATTAGCAATCAGCCCCAGCATTTT	CASGPGQISNQPQHF
TRBV7-2	TRBJ2-7	many	-	TGTGCCAGCAGCTGGGCCGGGACCTACGAGCAGTACTTC	CASSWAGTYEQYF
TRBV6-5	TRBJ1-2	many	-	TGTGCCAGCAGTCCTGCCCTCGGGAGCTATGGCTACACCTTC	CASSPALGSYGYTF
TRBV6-5	TRBJ2-2	many	-	TGTGCCAGCAGCCCGGGACAGAACACCGGGGAGCTGTTTTTT	CASSPGQNTGELFF
TRBV7-2	TRBJ1-1	many	-	TGTGCCAGCAGCTTTTGGGCGAGGCCGGGAACTGAAGCTTTCTTT	CASSFWARPGTEAFF
TRBV2	TRBJ2-7	many	-	TGTGCCAGCAGTGCGGAAAGCGGTGCCGAGCAGTACTTC	CASSAESGAEQYF
TRBV5-4	TRBJ2-1	many	-	TGTGCCAGCAGCTTAAGGCTAGCGAACTACAATGAGCAGTTCTTC	CASSLRLANYNEQFF
TRBV9	TRBJ2-2	many	-	TGTGCCAGCAGCCGACTAGTTTCCGGGGAGCTGTTTTTT	CASSRLVSGELFF
TRBV28	TRBJ2-2	many	TRBD1	TGTGCCAGCAGTTTATCAGGGGGCAGTGGGGAGCTGTTTTTT	CASSLSGGSGELFF